The 28 T cell receptor beta chains given below trace back to one sample, sequenced in a study of blood T cell repertoires in COVID-19. The repertoire was sequenced with immunoSEQ multiplex PCR; TCRdb's copy has only in-frame clones and lacks some. This repertoire shows about 170,000 clones, about 85% found once; its top ten account for roughly 3%. Sample: peripheral blood. These receptors originate from a human donor with acute or convalescent COVID-19. The donor label of this sample is uncertain.

This clone was counted a few times. The chain has TRBV5-1 and TRBJ1-2; D gene unclear. V dropped 0 bases and J dropped 0 bases, with 12 bases sitting between them. The CDR3 contains 16 residues. Germline V gene sequence: CDR1 SGHRS, CDR2 YFSETQ. CDR3 loop: CASSLALTATNYGYTF. The DNA of the CDR3 is TGCGCCAGCAGCTTGGCCCTAACAGCAACTAACTATGGCTACACCTTC.

The chain links TRBV3-1 (or the pseudogene TRBV3-2) to TRBJ2-7; D may be TRBD2 (5 bases). V shed 1 base and J shed 2 bases, with 9 bases lying between them. This CDR3 is built from 14 residues. Germline-derived CDR1 and CDR2 are LGHDT and YNNKEL (reference sequence). CDR3 residues: CASSQAGSTYEQYF. DNA for the CDR3: TGTGCCAGCAGCCAAGCGGGGAGTACCTACGAGCAGTACTTC.

The rearrangement joins TRBV2 to TRBJ2-3; TRBD1 might be the D (6 bases). The ends were cut back, 6 bases at V and 3 bases at J, with 10 bases in the middle. CDR1 and CDR2 from the germline V gene are SNHLY and FYNNEI. The CDR3 totals 13 residues. CDR3 protein: CASRGAGTDTQYF. Here the CDR3 DNA reads TGTGCCAGCAGGGGGGCAGGGACAGATACGCAGTATTTT.

V is TRBV3-1 (or the pseudogene TRBV3-2) and J is TRBJ1-6; D might be TRBD1 (5 bases). The V gene lost 1 base and the J gene lost 9 bases, with 13 bases spanning the gap. The CDR3 extends over 15 amino acids. The V gene's germline CDR1 is LGHDT and CDR2 YNNKEL (reference sequence). The CDR3 region has the DNA TGTGCCAGCAGCCAAGGGGCGGGGGGTGGTTCACCCCTCCACTTT. Translated, it gives CASSQGAGGGSPLHF.

This clone appeared once. This chain uses TRBV6-5 with TRBJ1-2; 10 positions match TRBD1. The CDR3 has 15 residues. The germline CDR1 and CDR2 sequences are MNHEY and SVGAGI. With 5 bases clipped from V and 3 bases from J, the junction kept 6 bases outside the gene matches. Here the CDR3 DNA reads TGTGCCAGCAGTAGAGGGACAGGGGCGTACTATGGCTACACCTTC. This translates into CASSRGTGAYYGYTF.

This clone was counted many times. The chain links TRBV6-5 to TRBJ2-5, with a weak D call TRBD1 (5 bases). The CDR3 contains 13 residues. Germline CDR1 reads MNHEY; CDR2 reads SVGAGI. V was pared by 0 bases and J by 7 bases, with 9 bases between. The CDR3 DNA follows: TGTGCCAGCAGTTACTCGTGGGGCGGGACCCAGTACTTC. This encodes CASSYSWGGTQYF.

This chain joins TRBV19 and TRBJ1-2; TRBD1 is a possible D gene (5 bases). This CDR3 has 14 residues. The V gene's germline CDR1 is LNHDA and CDR2 SQIVND (reference sequence). V was trimmed by 0 bases and J by 8 bases, leaving 13 bases between them. CDR3 residues: CASSIDGRVQGYTF. CDR3 nucleotides: TGTGCCAGTAGTATAGATGGCAGGGTACAAGGCTACACCTTC. Full variable domain (rest looked up from reference TRBV19 and TRBJ1-2): DGGITQSPKYLFRKEGQNVTLSCEQNLNHDAMYWYRQDPGQGLRLIYYSQIVNDFQKGDIAEGYSVSREKKESFPLTVTSAQKNPTAFYLCASSIDGRVQGYTFGSGTRLTVV.

The gene calls are TRBV29-1 and TRBJ2-3; 9 bases are shared with TRBD1. CDR1 SQVTM and CDR2 ANQGSEA come from the germline V gene. The junction had 13 bases not matched to a gene; V was cut back by 3 bases and J by 6 bases. The CDR3 contains 16 residues. CDR3: CSVDSSGTGRSDTQYF. The DNA of the CDR3 is TGCAGCGTTGACTCCTCCGGGACAGGGAGGAGTGATACGCAGTATTTT.

This clone was recorded only once. The gene calls are TRBV11-3 and TRBJ1-2, with D unresolved. Germline V lookup: CDR1 SGHNT, CDR2 YENEEA. V lost 4 bases and J 6 bases, leaving 9 bases between the germline ends. CDR3 size: 12 residues. The CDR3 DNA reads as TGTGCCAGCAGCTATCGGGAGAATGGCTACACCTTC. This sequence encodes CASSYRENGYTF.

J is TRBJ2-1 and V is TRBV28, with 8 bases fitting TRBD1. CDR1 and CDR2 (germline): MDHEN, SYDVKM. V lost 2 bases and J lost 4; bases outside the gene matches: 7. The CDR3 has 16 residues. Here the CDR3 DNA reads TGTGCCAGCAGTTTAACACCGGGACAGGTTTACAATGAGCAGTTCTTC. It codes for CASSLTPGQVYNEQFF. Together with reference TRBV28 and TRBJ2-1, the CDR3 gives the full variable domain: DVKVTQSSRYLVKRTGEKVFLECVQDMDHENMFWYRQDPGLGLRLIYFSYDVKMKEKGDIPEGYSVSREKKERFSLILESASTNQTSMYLCASSLTPGQVYNEQFFGPGTRLTVL.

In this sample, this clone turned up once. The rearrangement joins TRBV7-9 to TRBJ1-3, with unresolved D. The CDR3 is made up of 15 amino acids. V was clipped by 1 base and J by 1 base, with 8 bases between them. Germline V CDR1 and CDR2: SEHNR, FQNEAQ (reference sequence). In DNA, the CDR3 is TGTGCCAGCAGCTTAGTCCAGAATTCTGGAAACACCATATATTTT. This gives the protein CASSLVQNSGNTIYF.

The V gene is TRBV19, the J gene TRBJ2-2; 9 bases line up with TRBD1. V shed 6 bases, J shed 4 bases, and the junction held 6 bases outside the gene matches. This CDR3 has 15 residues. Germline V gene data show CDR1 as LNHDA and CDR2 as SQIVND (reference sequence). The CDR3 bases are TGTGCCAGTAGGAGACAGGGGGGGGCCACCGGGGAGCTGTTTTTT. This translates into CASRRQGGATGELFF. The variable domain in full, with the rest retrieved from reference TRBV19 and TRBJ2-2, is DGGITQSPKYLFRKEGQNVTLSCEQNLNHDAMYWYRQDPGQGLRLIYYSQIVNDFQKGDIAEGYSVSREKKESFPLTVTSAQKNPTAFYLCASRRQGGATGELFFGEGSRLTVL.

This clone was detected once. The rearrangement joins TRBV24-1 to TRBJ2-2, with TRBD1 matching over 9 bases. Trimming removed 9 bases from V and 3 bases from J; junction bases left unmatched: 4. The CDR3 runs to 14 residues. CDR1 KGHDR and CDR2 SFDVKD come from the germline V gene. DNA for the CDR3: TGTGCCACCTCCAGGACAGGGGACACCGGGGAGCTGTTTTTT. Encoded protein: CATSRTGDTGELFF.

This chain connects TRBV12-5 to TRBJ1-5, with D perhaps TRBD1 (5 bases). This CDR3 region has 18 residues. Per germline, CDR1 LGHNT and CDR2 FRNRAP. Trimming cost V 0 bases and J 0 bases, with 15 bases left between them. CDR3 protein: CASGLVGQGTYSNQPQHF. The CDR3 DNA is TGTGCTAGTGGTTTGGTAGGGCAGGGCACCTATAGCAATCAGCCCCAGCATTTT.

V gene TRBV30 combines with J gene TRBJ2-2; tentatively, D is TRBD2 (7 bases). Germline V lookup: CDR1 GTSNPN, CDR2 SVGIG (reference sequence). CDR3 length: 14 residues. Trimming cost V 4 bases and J 4 bases, with 13 bases left between them. The CDR3 region is CAWNRGGITGELFF. CDR3 in DNA: TGTGCCTGGAATCGCGGGGGCATCACCGGGGAGCTGTTTTTT.

This clone was seen only once. The V and J genes are TRBV5-1 and TRBJ1-1; 9 bases are shared with TRBD1. The CDR3 extends over 14 amino acids. V shed 3 bases and J 6 bases; nucleotides not matched to a gene: 6. CDR1 and CDR2 (germline): SGHRS, YFSETQ. The DNA of the CDR3 is TGCGCCAGCAGCTCCGGGACAGGGATTTCTGAAGCTTTCTTT. It specifies CASSSGTGISEAFF.

In this sample, this clone turned up a few times. This chain links TRBV7-2 with TRBJ2-5; possibly TRBD1 for D (6 bases). The germline CDR1 and CDR2 sequences are SGHTA and FQGNSA. This CDR3 has 14 residues. Trimming pared 1 base from V and 5 bases from J, leaving 11 bases between. The CDR3 nucleotides are TGTGCCAGCAGCTTAGGGGGGCAGAGGGAGACCCAGTACTTC. This sequence encodes CASSLGGQRETQYF.

In this sample, this clone turned up a few times. The chain carries TRBV5-4 and TRBJ1-6, with D possibly TRBD1 on 6 matching bases. Germline CDR1 and CDR2: SGHNT and YYREEE (reference sequence). CDR3 length: 15 amino acids. V was trimmed by 3 bases and J by 7 bases, leaving 14 bases between them. This chain's CDR3 is CASSSPAGVNSPLHF. For the CDR3, the DNA is TGTGCCAGCAGCTCCCCGGCAGGGGTAAATTCACCCCTCCACTTT.

The rearrangement links TRBV7-2 to TRBJ2-3; TRBD2 aligns across 10 bases. V was clipped by 2 bases and J by 6 bases; unmatched bases: 8. The CDR3 is 16 residues long. Germline lookup yields CDR1 SGHTA and CDR2 FQGNSA. The CDR3 sequence is CASSLNPAGGLDTQYF. The DNA for the CDR3 is TGTGCCAGCAGCTTAAATCCAGCGGGGGGGCTGGATACGCAGTATTTT.

This chain connects TRBV9 to TRBJ2-2, with 7 positions matching TRBD1. Germline V gene data show CDR1 as SGDLS and CDR2 as YYNGEE. The V and J ends lost 2 bases and 6 bases, in that order; junction bases with no gene match: 4. The CDR3 is made up of 14 amino acids. CDR3 in DNA: TGTGCCAGCAGCGTCTTCCAGGGGGCCGGGGAGCTGTTTTTT. It is translated as CASSVFQGAGELFF. The full variable domain, completed using reference TRBV9 and TRBJ2-2, is DSGVTQTPKHLITATGQRVTLRCSPRSGDLSVYWYQQSLDQGLQFLIQYYNGEERAKGNILERFSAQQFPDLHSELNLSSLELGDSALYFCASSVFQGAGELFFGEGSRLTVL.

In this sample, this clone turned up once. The chain is built from TRBV19 and TRBJ1-1; TRBD1 agrees at 7 bases. There are 13 residues in the CDR3. CDR1 is LNHDA and CDR2 is SQIVND in the germline V gene (reference sequence). The trim removed 8 bases at V and 4 bases at J, leaving 7 bases unmatched. The CDR3 spells CASGHRGFTEAFF. The CDR3 DNA reads TGTGCCAGTGGACACAGGGGCTTCACTGAAGCTTTCTTT.

The CDR3 here is CASSSQPGTVGYGYTF. CDR3 bases: TGCGCCAGCAGCTCGCAACCCGGGACAGTCGGCTATGGCTACACCTTC. This rearrangement joins TRBV5-1 to TRBJ1-2; TRBD1 agrees at 7 bases. J lost 4 bases, V lost 3 bases, and 12 bases had no gene match. This CDR3 is 16 amino acids long. Germline assignment: CDR1 SGHRS and CDR2 YFSETQ.

This rearrangement joins TRBV10-3 to TRBJ2-5, with 7 positions matching TRBD2. Germline V gene sequence: CDR1 ENHRY, CDR2 SYGVKD. This CDR3 contains 14 residues. J gave up 2 bases and V 3 bases, and 3 bases lay outside the gene matches. In DNA form, the CDR3 reads TGTGCCATCAGTGACCTAGCGGTACAAGAGACCCAGTACTTC. Amino acids: CAISDLAVQETQYF.

V is TRBV7-9 and J is TRBJ1-2, with D perhaps TRBD1 (5 bases). The CDR3 totals 15 residues. V lost 0 bases and J lost 4, with 12 bases in between. Germline V gene data show CDR1 as SEHNR and CDR2 as FQNEAQ (reference sequence). The CDR3: CASSLALAGSYGYTF. The CDR3 nucleotides read TGTGCCAGCAGCTTAGCCCTCGCAGGGTCCTATGGCTACACCTTC.

The CDR3 DNA reads TGTGCCAGCAGCGTGGGACAGAATTCACCCCTCCACTTT. Its protein is CASSVGQNSPLHF. This chain links TRBV9 with TRBJ1-6; TRBD1 matches at 7 bases. The length of the CDR3 is 13 residues. After removal of 2 bases from V and 7 bases from J, the junction contained 0 bases not matched to a gene. CDR1 and CDR2 from the germline V gene are SGDLS and YYNGEE. Combining the CDR3 with reference TRBV9 and TRBJ1-6 gives the whole variable domain DSGVTQTPKHLITATGQRVTLRCSPRSGDLSVYWYQQSLDQGLQFLIQYYNGEERAKGNILERFSAQQFPDLHSELNLSSLELGDSALYFCASSVGQNSPLHFGNGTRLTVT.

This chain uses TRBV2 with TRBJ2-2; 10 bases align to TRBD1. Germline CDR1 SNHLY, CDR2 FYNNEI. The V gene end was trimmed by 7 bases and the J gene end by 7 bases; junction bases not matched to a gene: 9. The CDR3 runs to 15 residues. CDR3 sequence reads: CASTNRGQGHGELFF. The DNA of the CDR3 is TGTGCCAGCACCAATCGGGGACAGGGGCACGGGGAGCTGTTTTTT.

The CDR3 protein is CASSYSGQGDQPQHF. The CDR3 region has the DNA TGCGCCAGCAGCTATTCGGGACAGGGTGATCAGCCCCAGCATTTT. The genes are TRBV4-1 and TRBJ1-5; 9 bases agree with TRBD1. Looked up from germline, CDR1 is MGHRA and CDR2 is YSYEKL. After removal of 5 bases from V and 5 bases from J, the junction contained 7 bases not matched to a gene. This CDR3 comprises 15 residues.

The rearrangement joins TRBV2 to TRBJ1-2; D perhaps matches TRBD1 (6 bases). The CDR3 runs 13 residues. V lost 6 bases to trimming and J lost 4 bases, with 12 bases between them. Germline V gives CDR1 SNHLY, CDR2 FYNNEI. CDR3 loop: CASSYTGSYGYTF. The CDR3 nucleotides are TGTGCCAGCAGCTACACAGGGTCCTATGGCTACACCTTC.